Below, 21 T cell receptor beta chains from the same sample are listed, as sequenced in a study of blood T cell repertoires in COVID-19. Sequencing was performed with immunoSEQ multiplex PCR; in TCRdb, only in-frame clones are kept and a portion is missing. The sample records hundreds of thousands of clones, approximately 86% being singletons. The sample comprised PBMCs or T cells enriched from blood (not recorded which). The receptors come from a woman aged 25 to 39 who had been exposed to COVID-19.

In DNA, the CDR3 is TGTGCCAGCAGCTTGACCCCGGCAGGGGGCTATGGCTACACCTTC. Protein product: CASSLTPAGGYGYTF. The V and J genes are TRBV5-4 and TRBJ1-2; 7 nucleotides match TRBD1. Germline V gene lookup returns CDR1 SGHNT and CDR2 YYREEE (reference sequence). V trimming: 1 base; J trimming: 4 bases; junction bases outside the gene matches: 7. The length of the CDR3 is 15 residues. The full variable domain, in which reference TRBV5-4 and TRBJ1-2 provide the parts outside the CDR3, is ETGVTQSPTHLIKTRGQQVTLRCSSQSGHNTVSWYQQALGQGPQFIFQYYREEENGRGNFPPRFSGLQFPNYSSELNVNALELDDSALYLCASSLTPAGGYGYTFGSGTRLTVV.

J is TRBJ1-2 and V is TRBV18; D possibly corresponds to TRBD1 (5 bases). The CDR3 sequence is 17 residues long. V dropped 2 bases and J dropped 3 bases, with 19 bases sitting between them. From germline, CDR1 is KGHSH and CDR2 LQKENI. This chain's CDR3 is CASSPSPHLRDYYGYTF. The CDR3 DNA follows: TGTGCCAGCTCACCATCCCCACACCTACGGGACTACTATGGCTACACCTTC.

This clone was detected only a few times. The V and J genes are TRBV19 and TRBJ1-2; D is uncertain. This CDR3 spans 15 amino acids. The germline V gene encodes CDR1 LNHDA and CDR2 SQIVND (reference sequence). Trimming cost V 7 bases and J 0 bases, with 15 bases left between them. CDR3 nucleotide sequence: TGTGCCAGTACCCGGCGGGAGGTAGCTAACTATGGCTACACCTTC. This sequence encodes CASTRREVANYGYTF.

J is TRBJ1-2 and V is TRBV9, with a tentative D call TRBD1 (5 bases). Trimming took off 0 bases at V and 6 bases at J, with 24 bases between the two ends. The CDR3 is 18 amino acids. Germline values: CDR1 SGDLS, CDR2 YYNGEE. CDR3 in DNA: TGTGCCAGCAGCGTAGCGGTGGGCAGGCTTGAGGGACTCGATGGCTACACCTTC. This codes for CASSVAVGRLEGLDGYTF.

This chain connects TRBV5-6 to TRBJ1-1; unclear D gene. This CDR3 spans 16 amino acids. Trimming stripped 4 bases from V and 1 base from J, with 17 bases between. CDR1 is SGHDT, CDR2 YYEEEE, per germline. The CDR3 coding sequence is TGTGCCAGCAGCAGTCCGGCAGGTCGGTCGAACACTGAAGCTTTCTTT. This encodes CASSSPAGRSNTEAFF.

CDR3 bases: TGCGCCAGCAGCTTGGGGCCGTTCAGCTATGGCTACACCTTC. This gives the protein CASSLGPFSYGYTF. This chain uses TRBV5-1 with TRBJ1-2; D gene ambiguous. The CDR3 runs to 14 residues. V was pared by 0 bases and J by 4 bases, with 10 bases between. From germline, CDR1 is SGHRS and CDR2 YFSETQ.

The V and J genes are TRBV9 and TRBJ1-2; weak D call: TRBD1 (6 bases). The V and J ends lost 0 bases and 4 bases respectively, with 16 bases between them. The CDR3 consists of 16 residues. In germline, CDR1 is SGDLS, CDR2 YYNGEE. The CDR3 region has the DNA TGTGCCAGCAGCGTAGGCTCAGGGGAATACGGCTATGGCTACACCTTC. Translation gives CASSVGSGEYGYGYTF.

The chain is built from TRBV9 and TRBJ1-1, with TRBD1 matching 7 bases. There are 17 residues in the CDR3. The germline gives CDR1 SGDLS, CDR2 YYNGEE. The ends lost 3 bases at V and 3 bases at J; junction bases unmatched: 14. The CDR3 here is CASSEILTTGAYTEAFF. Written as DNA, the CDR3 is TGTGCCAGCAGCGAAATATTAACAACAGGGGCCTACACTGAAGCTTTCTTT.

The rearrangement uses TRBV10-2 and TRBJ2-1; possible D gene TRBD2, 5 bases. Per the germline V gene, CDR1 is WSHSY and CDR2 is SAAADI. V gave up 6 bases and J gave up 6 bases, with 15 bases separating them. The CDR3 sequence is 14 residues long. The CDR3 bases are TGCGCCAGCAGAGTCCCGGGGATAGCCAATGAGCAGTTCTTC. This gives the protein CASRVPGIANEQFF.

This sequence joins TRBV3-1 (or the pseudogene TRBV3-2) and TRBJ2-1, with 8 bases identical to TRBD2. Trimming removed 0 bases from V and 9 bases from J; junction bases left unmatched: 4. The CDR3 extends over 14 amino acids. The germline V gene encodes CDR1 LGHDT and CDR2 YNNKEL (reference sequence). The CDR3 nucleotides read TGTGCCAGCAGCCAAGAACAGGCGGGAGGTGAGCAGTTCTTC. This sequence encodes CASSQEQAGGEQFF.

The chain employs TRBV2 and TRBJ1-2, with 7 bases fitting TRBD1. The CDR3 contains 13 residues. Trimming at V came to 6 bases and at J to 2 bases, leaving 3 bases not matched to a gene. Per the germline V gene, CDR1 is SNHLY and CDR2 is FYNNEI. The chain's CDR3 is CASRTTGNYGYTF. The CDR3, as DNA: TGTGCCAGCAGGACGACAGGGAACTATGGCTACACCTTC.

The chain carries TRBV9 and TRBJ1-1; D remains ambiguous. The CDR3 is 14 amino acids. Per the germline V gene, CDR1 is SGDLS and CDR2 is YYNGEE. Trimming left V 0 bases short and J 4 bases short, with 10 bases between. CDR3 sequence: CASSVVSGPTEAFF. The CDR3 coding sequence is TGTGCCAGCAGCGTAGTCAGCGGCCCCACTGAAGCTTTCTTT.

This clone was recorded a few times. This chain joins TRBV12-3 or TRBV12-4 and TRBJ2-1, with D possibly TRBD1 on 6 matching bases. This CDR3 is built from 13 residues. V was cut by 6 bases and J by 9 bases, with 15 bases left in between. The CDR3 bases are TGTGCCAGCAGCCCCACAGGGTTTGGTGAGCAGTTCTTC. Its translation is CASSPTGFGEQFF.

The chain carries TRBV5-1 and TRBJ1-2; no definite D call. The CDR3 contains 14 residues. CDR1 is SGHRS, CDR2 YFSETQ, per germline. The germline V and J ends were trimmed by 5 bases and 8 bases, with 19 bases remaining between them. The CDR3 protein is CASRLSLIAGGYTF. CDR3 nucleotide sequence: TGCGCCAGCAGATTATCTTTAATCGCGGGGGGCTACACCTTC.

This chain joins TRBV9 and TRBJ2-1; 11 bases map to TRBD2. CDR1 and CDR2 (germline): SGDLS, YYNGEE. With 1 base clipped from V and 4 bases from J, the junction kept 4 bases outside the gene matches. This CDR3 spans 16 amino acids. The CDR3 DNA sequence: TGTGCCAGCAGCGTAACTAGCGGGGGCCATTACAATGAGCAGTTCTTC. It specifies CASSVTSGGHYNEQFF.

This sequence joins TRBV5-4 and TRBJ2-7, with D possibly matching TRBD1 (7 bases). CDR3 length equals 14 residues. Germline CDR1 and CDR2: SGHNT and YYREEE (reference sequence). Trimming left V 4 bases short and J 3 bases short, with 14 bases between. DNA of the CDR3: TGTGCCAGCAGCGCAGGGGGGACTGGCTACGAGCAGTACTTC. Residues: CASSAGGTGYEQYF.

CDR3: CSVEVQVQETQYF. The DNA of the CDR3 is TGCAGCGTTGAAGTCCAGGTGCAAGAGACCCAGTACTTC. The genes are TRBV29-1 and TRBJ2-5; D is undetermined. The germline V and J ends were trimmed by 1 base and 2 bases, with 8 bases remaining between them. Germline V gene sequence: CDR1 SQVTM, CDR2 ANQGSEA. This CDR3 spans 13 amino acids.

The chain carries TRBV6-5 and TRBJ1-2, with D maybe TRBD1 (5 bases). The V gene's germline CDR1 is MNHEY and CDR2 SVGAGI. The length of the CDR3 is 12 residues. Trimming took off 6 bases at V and 8 bases at J, with 13 bases between the two ends. CDR3 sequence: CASREGLGGYTF. DNA for the CDR3: TGTGCCAGCAGGGAGGGACTAGGGGGCTACACCTTC.

This rearrangement joins TRBV11-3 to TRBJ2-5; TRBD1 is a possible D gene (5 bases). With 4 bases removed from V and 7 bases from J, the gap between germline ends came to 19 bases. The CDR3 length is 15 residues. CDR1 and CDR2 (germline): SGHNT, YENEEA. The CDR3 loop is CASSWTPGSQWTQYF. The CDR3 coding sequence is TGTGCCAGCAGCTGGACCCCAGGGTCGCAGTGGACCCAGTACTTC.

The chain links TRBV7-3 to TRBJ2-1, with D tentatively TRBD2 (6 bases). With 0 bases removed from V and 7 bases from J, the gap between germline ends came to 7 bases. Germline V gives CDR1 SGHTA, CDR2 FQGTGA. The length of the CDR3 is 13 residues. The CDR3 sequence: CASSLTAGNEQFF. In nucleotides, the CDR3 is TGTGCCAGCAGCTTAACGGCGGGGAATGAGCAGTTCTTC.

The CDR3 DNA sequence: TGTGCCAGCAGTAAGATCGGGACAGGGGTTAACTATGGCTACACCTTC. This translates into CASSKIGTGVNYGYTF. The chain links TRBV27 to TRBJ1-2; TRBD1 aligns across 10 bases. V lost 5 bases to trimming and J lost 1 base; unmatched junction nucleotides: 7. The CDR3 has 16 residues. From germline, CDR1 is MNHEY and CDR2 SMNVEV (reference sequence).